Presented here are 29 T cell receptor beta chains from one specimen sequenced in a study of CXCR3 chemokines and chemotherapy response in bladder cancer. TCRdb processed the PCR reads anew with MiXCR; each CDR3 protein has one entry. The sample records approximately 2,000 distinct CDR3 sequences, about 17% being singletons. The sample was acquired from a patient whose treatment included neoadjuvant chemotherapy. Every receptor here comes from a human donor with bladder cancer that responded to neoadjuvant chemotherapy.

The V call is TRBV7-2, the J call TRBJ2-5; 7 positions match TRBD2. The J call may be incorrect, as the DNA end agrees better with TRBJ2-7. This CDR3 is built from 15 residues. Germline V gene sequence: CDR1 SGHTA, CDR2 FQGNSA. CDR3 nucleotide sequence: TGTGCCAGCAGCTTAGGGCTAGCGGAGACCTACGAGCAGTACTTC. It codes for CASSLGLAETYEQYF.

This clonotype appeared many times. This rearrangement joins TRBV6-6 to TRBJ1-5; tentatively, D is TRBD1 (6 bases). From germline, CDR1 is MNHNY and CDR2 SVGAGI (reference sequence). The CDR3 is 15 residues long. V was pared by 6 bases and J by 2 bases, with 14 bases between. The CDR3 here is CASSHRGAGNQPQHF. CDR3 in DNA: TGTGCCAGCAGCCACCGGGGGGCGGGCAATCAGCCCCAGCATTTT.

This clonotype was picked up many times. The CDR3 nucleotides are TGCAGTGCTAGGGAAACTAGTGGGGGCACAGATACGCAGTATTTT. Protein: CSARETSGGTDTQYF. This sequence joins TRBV20-1 and TRBJ2-3; TRBD2 is a possible D gene (5 bases). CDR1 and CDR2 from the germline V gene are DFQATT and SNEGSKA (reference sequence). V gave up 3 bases and J gave up 1 base, with 14 bases separating them. The CDR3 runs 15 residues.

This clonotype was recorded once. This is likely an artifact of a read error, given a far larger clone one base away. The chain is built from TRBV19 and TRBJ2-7, with 11 bases aligning to TRBD2. V lost 4 bases to trimming and J lost 7 bases; unmatched junction nucleotides: 15. This CDR3 region has 17 residues. Per the germline V gene, CDR1 is LNHDA and CDR2 is SQIVND (reference sequence). CDR3 sequence reads: CASSTPTGLAAYNEQYF. DNA for the CDR3: TGTGCCAGTAGTACTCCTACGGGACTAGCGGCCTACAATGAGCAGTACTTC.

The V gene is TRBV4-2, the J gene TRBJ2-7, with D possibly TRBD2 on 6 matching bases. The CDR3 totals 16 residues. V lost 1 base, J lost 0 bases, and 13 bases lay in between. Germline lookup yields CDR1 LGHNA and CDR2 YNFKEQ. As DNA, the CDR3 is TGTGCCAGCAGCCAAGGCTTCTACGGGAGCTCCTACGAGCAGTACTTC. Translating it yields CASSQGFYGSSYEQYF.

This clonotype was observed at least ten times. The genes are TRBV20-1 and TRBJ2-7; 9 positions agree with TRBD2. The CDR3 loop spans 14 amino acids. The V gene's germline CDR1 is DFQATT and CDR2 SNEGSKA (reference sequence). Trimming cost V 3 bases and J 2 bases; bases outside gene matches: 5. For the CDR3, the DNA is TGCAGTGCTAGCGCGAGCGGGGGGACCTACGAGCAGTACTTC. Encoded protein: CSASASGGTYEQYF.

This clonotype has ten or more counts. The gene calls are TRBV4-3 and TRBJ2-5; D is uncertain. The germline V gene has CDR1 LGHNA and CDR2 YSLEER. The CDR3 is made up of 16 amino acids. V dropped 0 bases and J dropped 5 bases, with 16 bases sitting between them. CDR3 region: CASSQEIWQQQETQYF. Here the CDR3 DNA reads TGCGCCAGCAGCCAAGAGATTTGGCAACAGCAGGAGACCCAGTACTTC.

By sample fraction, this clonotype is medium-sized. The chain employs TRBV6-2 or TRBV6-3 and TRBJ2-1, with TRBD2 matching over 11 bases. Losses at the gene ends were 6 bases for V and 7 bases for J; bases not matched to a gene: 5. CDR3 length: 14 residues. CDR1 and CDR2 from the germline V gene are MNHEY and SVGEGT. The CDR3 protein is CASRRTSGWNEQFF. DNA of the CDR3: TGTGCCAGCAGAAGGACTAGCGGGTGGAATGAGCAGTTCTTC.

This clonotype is large within its sample. The rearrangement links TRBV19 to TRBJ2-1; 16 bases match TRBD2. The CDR3 loop spans 17 amino acids. Per the germline V gene, CDR1 is LNHDA and CDR2 is SQIVND (reference sequence). V trimming: 9 bases; J trimming: 5 bases; junction bases outside the gene matches: 10. The CDR3 DNA reads TGTGCCAGCCGCGCGGGACTAGCGGGAGGGATAAACAATGAGCAGTTCTTC. Translation: CASRAGLAGGINNEQFF.

This chain uses TRBV11-1 with TRBJ2-7; 8 bases are shared with TRBD2. Looked up from germline, CDR1 is SGHAT and CDR2 is FQDESV (reference sequence). The ends lost 4 bases at V and 2 bases at J; junction bases unmatched: 7. CDR3 length: 15 amino acids. The CDR3 protein is CASSSSREGTYEQYF. CDR3 bases: TGTGCCAGCAGCTCAAGCCGGGAGGGAACCTACGAGCAGTACTTC.

This clonotype was observed many times. This chain connects TRBV12-3 or TRBV12-4 to TRBJ2-1; D call uncertain. There are 15 residues in the CDR3. V lost 7 bases, J lost 6 bases, and 19 bases lay in between. The CDR3 coding sequence is TGTGCCAGCACCTTAGCCCCCCGACTGGGCAATGAGCAGTTCTTC. Its protein product is CASTLAPRLGNEQFF.

At least ten counts were recorded for this clonotype. V gene TRBV30 combines with J gene TRBJ1-5, with a weak D call TRBD1 (5 bases). V dropped 2 bases and J dropped 6 bases, with 11 bases sitting between them. Germline V lookup: CDR1 GTSNPN, CDR2 SVGIG (reference sequence). The CDR3 contains 13 residues. This chain's CDR3 is CAWSPQGAQPQHF. Written as DNA, the CDR3 is TGTGCCTGGAGTCCACAAGGGGCTCAGCCCCAGCATTTT. Variable domain in full (rest from reference TRBV30 and TRBJ1-5): SQTIHQWPATLVQPVGSPLSLECTVEGTSNPNLYWYRQAAGRGLQLLFYSVGIGQISSEVPQNLSASRPQDRQFILSSKKLLLSDSGFYLCAWSPQGAQPQHFGDGTRLSIL.

This clonotype ranks as medium-sized (0.01 to 0.1%). This chain joins TRBV27 and TRBJ1-3; 7 bases map to TRBD1. The CDR3 consists of 14 residues. The trim removed 7 bases at V and 0 bases at J, leaving 3 bases unmatched. The germline V gene has CDR1 MNHEY and CDR2 SMNVEV (reference sequence). The CDR3 DNA reads as TGTGCCAGCAAAGGGACAGCCTCTGGAAACACCATATATTTT. It translates to CASKGTASGNTIYF.

The chain has TRBV19 and TRBJ2-1; no reliable D call. V was pared by 6 bases and J by 5 bases, with 11 bases between. This CDR3 spans 13 amino acids. CDR1 and CDR2 (germline): LNHDA, SQIVND (reference sequence). The CDR3 protein is CASSGRMNNEQFF. The CDR3, as DNA: TGTGCCAGTAGCGGGCGGATGAACAATGAGCAGTTCTTC.

By share, this clonotype ranks as medium-sized (0.01 to 0.1%). The chain is built from TRBV6-1 and TRBJ1-6; D uncertain. The CDR3 runs to 12 residues. The germline gives CDR1 MNHNS, CDR2 SASEGT. The V gene lost 5 bases and the J gene lost 7 bases, with 6 bases spanning the gap. The CDR3 bases are TGTGCCAGCAGTCACCCGAATTCACCCCTCCACTTT. Its translation: CASSHPNSPLHF.

Regarding this clonotype: At one end the junction does not follow the germline gene, possibly because of a read error. The V call is TRBV18, the J call TRBJ1-1; D unclear. CDR1 is KGHSH and CDR2 is LQKENI in the germline V gene. CDR3 length: 14 amino acids. The CDR3 protein is CASSPPNRENTEAF. Written as DNA, the CDR3 is TGTGCCAGCTCACCACCTAACAGAGAGAACACTGAAGCTTTT.

This clonotype appeared many times. The DNA of the CDR3 is TGTGCCTGGAGTGGTGTTAGCGGGAGTAGCTCCTACGAGCAGTACTTC. Its translation: CAWSGVSGSSSYEQYF. The chain has TRBV30 and TRBJ2-7, with 9 bases aligning to TRBD2. Germline loops: CDR1 GTSNPN, CDR2 SVGIG (reference sequence). V trimming: 1 base; J trimming: 0 bases; junction bases outside the gene matches: 7. The CDR3 runs 16 residues.

A remark on this clonotype: This sequence is one base from a far larger clone and is likely a read error. The chain recombines TRBV19 with TRBJ1-1, with D tentatively TRBD1 (5 bases). The CDR3 is 15 residues long. The germline V gene encodes CDR1 LNHDA and CDR2 SQIVND (reference sequence). CDR3 amino acids: CGSSLGTGTGTEAFF. The DNA of the CDR3 is TGTGGCAGCAGCTTGGGAACCGGGACGGGCACTGAAGCTTTCTTT.

About this clonotype: With only one base between it and a far larger clone, this is likely a read error. The rearrangement uses TRBV10-3 and TRBJ2-1; TRBD2 matches 9 bases. CDR1 and CDR2 (germline): ENHRY, SYGVKD. The CDR3 has 18 residues. J gave up 2 bases and V 5 bases, and 13 bases lay outside the gene matches. The CDR3 DNA follows: TGTGCCATCAGTTACAACGCCCTTGGCGGGAGGGCCTACAATGAGCAGTTCTTC. Residues: CAISYNALGGRAYNEQFF.

There are many counts of this clonotype. The rearrangement links TRBV5-4 to TRBJ2-4; TRBD2 agrees at 8 bases. The CDR3 sequence is 17 residues long. Trimming took 0 bases from V and 1 from J; bases not matched to a gene: 6. Germline assignment: CDR1 SGHNT and CDR2 YYREEE (reference sequence). The CDR3 nucleotides are TGTGCCAGCAGCTTGGAGATTAGCGGGACGGCCAAAAACATTCAGTACTTC. Protein product: CASSLEISGTAKNIQYF.

This clonotype rates as medium-sized. The chain recombines TRBV7-9 with TRBJ1-1; D gene unclear. This CDR3 region has 12 residues. With 5 bases removed from V and 1 base from J, the gap between germline ends came to 5 bases. Per germline, CDR1 SEHNR and CDR2 FQNEAQ (reference sequence). DNA of the CDR3: TGTGCCAGCAGCCACACGAACACTGAAGCTTTCTTT. This codes for CASSHTNTEAFF.

Comments on this clonotype: This may arise from a read error, as a much more abundant clone is one base away. This chain links TRBV7-9 with TRBJ2-1; D gene ambiguous. This CDR3 spans 14 amino acids. Trimming stripped 5 bases from V and 8 bases from J, with 16 bases between. CDR1 SEHNR and CDR2 FQNEAQ come from the germline V gene (reference sequence). For the CDR3, the DNA is TGTGCCAGCAGCCCCTCCTTAGGTTTCGATGAGCAGTTCTTC. Translation gives CASSPSLGFDEQFF.

Judged by abundance, this clonotype is medium-sized (0.01 to 0.1%). DNA for the CDR3: TGTGCCAGCAGTGAGGGGGCGCCAGATACGCAGTATTTT. Its protein product is CASSEGAPDTQYF. The rearrangement uses TRBV6-5 and TRBJ2-3; 7 nucleotides align to TRBD1. The CDR3 is made up of 13 amino acids. V dropped 5 bases and J dropped 4; count of bases not matched to a gene: 3. CDR1 and CDR2 from the germline V gene are MNHEY and SVGAGI.

Within the sample, this clonotype is large (0.1 to 1%). The CDR3 reads CASSGWGDGEAFF. The CDR3 DNA is TGTGCCAGTAGTGGGTGGGGGGATGGTGAAGCTTTCTTT. The chain couples TRBV19 to TRBJ1-1; possibly TRBD1 for D (5 bases). Deletions cut 5 bases from V and 7 bases from J, with 14 bases between. Germline V CDR1 and CDR2: LNHDA, SQIVND (reference sequence). The CDR3 is 13 amino acids.

Relative to its sample, this clonotype is medium-sized. The chain employs TRBV29-1 and TRBJ2-7; 11 nucleotides agree with TRBD2. V gave up 4 bases and J gave up 2 bases; unmatched junction bases: 13. CDR1 SQVTM and CDR2 ANQGSEA come from the germline V gene. The CDR3 is 17 amino acids. For the CDR3, the DNA is TGCAGCGTTGTTGCGGGACTAGCGGAGACCTACCCCTACGAGCAGTACTTC. Translating gives CSVVAGLAETYPYEQYF.

In its sample, this clonotype ranks as large. This sequence joins TRBV7-2 and TRBJ2-1; 10 bases line up with TRBD2. Germline-derived CDR1 and CDR2 are SGHTA and FQGNSA. The CDR3 spans 16 residues. V lost 5 bases, J lost 4 bases, and 8 bases stayed unmatched. The CDR3 bases are TGTGCCAGCAGCCACCCTAGCGGGAGACAGTACAATGAGCAGTTCTTC. Protein product: CASSHPSGRQYNEQFF.

In its sample, this clonotype is medium-sized (0.01 to 0.1%). The chain has TRBV6-2 or TRBV6-3 and TRBJ2-7; TRBD2 matches 10 bases. Germline assignment: CDR1 MNHEY and CDR2 SVGEGT. V trimming: 5 bases; J trimming: 0 bases; junction bases outside the gene matches: 7. This CDR3 comprises 16 residues. In DNA, the CDR3 is TGTGCCAGCAGTGATCCGACTAGCGGGCACTCCTACGAGCAGTACTTC. Its translation: CASSDPTSGHSYEQYF.

This clonotype occurred a few times. J is TRBJ2-3 and V is TRBV20-1; D is unclear. Between the trimmed V and J ends, which lost 2 bases and 4 bases, there was a span of 7 bases. The germline V gene has CDR1 DFQATT and CDR2 SNEGSKA (reference sequence). This CDR3 is 12 amino acids long. In DNA form, the CDR3 reads TGCAGTGCTAGATTAGACGCAGATACGCAGTATTTT. This translates into CSARLDADTQYF.

The sample holds many counts of this clonotype. This chain connects TRBV28 to TRBJ2-1; TRBD1 might be the D (6 bases). Trimming removed 7 bases at V and 8 bases at J, with 21 bases between. CDR3 length equals 15 residues. CDR1 is MDHEN, CDR2 SYDVKM, per germline. The chain's CDR3 is CASNLDRRRYDEQFF. The DNA of the CDR3 is TGTGCCAGCAACCTAGACAGGAGGAGGTACGATGAGCAGTTCTTC.